This T cell receptor (beta chain) appears in the sequencing data of a study of naive CD8 T cells in extremely preterm neonates (dated 2017 in TCRdb). With regard to the full study: An age range of 25-50 years is given for the adult participants in the abstract, whereas a range of 20-50 years is given in the methods. The study compared TCRbeta CDR3 repertoires of sorted naive CD8+ T cells across four age groups: extremely preterm neonates, term neonates, young children and adults.

From the cysteine through the phenylalanine, the CDR3 covers 17 amino acids. Solely the CDR3 DNA is kept, with 51 bases framed from the first base. V and J are truncated by 1 base and 2 bases respectively, leaving an intervening sequence of 16 bases. In the germline V gene, CDR1 corresponds to LGHNA and CDR2 to YNFKEQ. The peripheral blood donors were five healthy children aged about 15-60 months who were having elective routine surgery, plus five healthy nonsmoking adults. Healthy nonsmokers aged 20-50 years, with a median age of approximately 42 years, were used as adult controls. A FACSAria III cell sorter was used to sort live, Annexin V-negative naive CD8+ T cells (CD3+CD8+CD45RA+CCR7+). Per sample, between roughly 18,000 and 110,000 naive CD8+ T cells were obtained by sorting. Ficoll-Paque density gradient centrifugation was used to isolate mononuclear cells from diluted blood. Before sorting, mononuclear cells were cryopreserved in about 10% DMSO plus 90% FBS and kept long term at -150 degrees C. Annexin V and antibodies against CD3, CD8, CCR7 and CD45RA were used to stain the thawed cells. The DNeasy Blood and Tissue Kit was used to extract genomic DNA from sorted cell pellets that had been snap-frozen.

Regarding this clone: Its antigen specificity is not known. Base qualities were left out, and no much larger clone turns up one base away.

TCRbeta CDR3 regions were amplified from genomic DNA by a two-step, bias-controlled multiplex PCR. Primers specific for every TRBV and TRBJ gene segment were used in the multiplex PCR. TCRbeta repertoire data were generated with the immunoSEQ Assay. Turning to the authors' computational methods: To merge closely related sequences, reads went through filtering and clustering using a relative-frequency ratio and a modified nearest-neighbor algorithm. V, D and J gene assignments for CDR3 sequences followed IMGT annotation. Template counts were normalized for PCR amplification bias and quantified against synthetic TCR CDR3 analog sequences. Only unique productive sequences, defined as in-frame CDR3 sequences without stop codons, were included in the analyses. The immunoSEQ Analyzer software was used to calculate iChao1 richness and clonality, with clonality defined as 1 minus Pielou's evenness. Depending on the Shapiro-Wilk normality results, either Student's t-test or a non-parametric test was run in JMP for statistical testing. TCRdb's version of the immuneACCESS table is confined to in-frame rearrangements and falls short of the full clone set. An unresolved V gene accounts for under half of the shortfall where checked; the remainder is of unknown origin. From that table come the V and J calls and clone size; the DNA was used to work out D and trimming. The sample records 5,000 to 6,500 clones, nearly 98% of which are singletons. The ten largest make up approximately 0.76% of the sample.

The paper's findings and limits, for the study overall: To track T cell development within individuals, the authors urged prospective longitudinal studies of preterm and term neonates. The authors noted a small sample size and variable productive template counts among preterm samples as limitations. A higher proportion of shared CDR3 nucleotide sequences was found in preterm neonates (about 2.5%) than in term neonates (about 0.4%), young children (approximately 0.03%) and adults (approximately 0.01%). Preterm CDR3s were shorter, with fewer N additions and less junctional trimming, and were closer to germline than those of older groups. Preterm neonates showed significantly lower iChao1 richness than every other age group (p < 0.05) along with an even clone distribution, indicating a less rich repertoire.

In this chain, TRBV4-2 is recombined with TRBJ2-3; 5 matching bases give a weak D call of TRBD1. The source material was naive CD8+ T cells from blood. The source of this sequence is a human donor in good health. The DNA sequence follows: TGTGCCAGCAGCCAAGGACAGACCTTTCCGAACACAGATACGCAGTATTTT. It specifies CASSQGQTFPNTDTQYF.